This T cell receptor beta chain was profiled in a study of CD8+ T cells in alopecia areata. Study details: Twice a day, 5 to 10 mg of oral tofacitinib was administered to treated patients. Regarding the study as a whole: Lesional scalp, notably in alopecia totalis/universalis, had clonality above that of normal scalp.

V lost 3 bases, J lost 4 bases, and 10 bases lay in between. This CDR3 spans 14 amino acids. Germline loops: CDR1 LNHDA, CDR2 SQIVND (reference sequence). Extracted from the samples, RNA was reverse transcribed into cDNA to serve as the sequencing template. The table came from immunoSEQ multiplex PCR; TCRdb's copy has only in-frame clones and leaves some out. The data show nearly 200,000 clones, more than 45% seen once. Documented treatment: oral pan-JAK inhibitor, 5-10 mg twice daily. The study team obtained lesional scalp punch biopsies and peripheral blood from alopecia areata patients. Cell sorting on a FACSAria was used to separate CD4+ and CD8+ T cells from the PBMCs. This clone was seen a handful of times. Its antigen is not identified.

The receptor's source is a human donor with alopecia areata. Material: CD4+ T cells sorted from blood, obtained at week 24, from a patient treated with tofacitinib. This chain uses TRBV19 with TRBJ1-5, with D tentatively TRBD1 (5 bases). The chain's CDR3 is CASSMAGSNQPQHF. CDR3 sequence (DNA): TGTGCCAGTAGTATGGCAGGGTCGAATCAGCCCCAGCATTTT.